This T cell receptor (beta chain) comes out of a study of response to subunit inactivated influenza vaccine. This clonotype occurred a few times. What it binds is unknown. In TCRdb, the RT-PCR reads were re-called with MiXCR into one record per CDR3 protein. The sample records around 580,000 distinct CDR3 sequences, approximately 12% being singletons. The CDR3 extends over 15 amino acids. Germline loops: CDR1 MNHEY, CDR2 SVGEGT. V shed 5 bases, J shed 5 bases, and the junction held 9 bases outside the gene matches. General study points: Few additional T cells are recruited per seasonal influenza vaccination, authors suggested.

The chain links TRBV6-2 or TRBV6-3 to TRBJ1-1; 9 bases match TRBD1. The source is a man between 45 and 60 years old who received an inactivated influenza vaccine. Material: PBMCs from blood, obtained on the day of vaccination. The CDR3 sequence: CASSVGGTGSTEAFF. The CDR3 DNA sequence: TGTGCCAGCAGTGTGGGCGGGACAGGGTCAACTGAAGCTTTCTTT.